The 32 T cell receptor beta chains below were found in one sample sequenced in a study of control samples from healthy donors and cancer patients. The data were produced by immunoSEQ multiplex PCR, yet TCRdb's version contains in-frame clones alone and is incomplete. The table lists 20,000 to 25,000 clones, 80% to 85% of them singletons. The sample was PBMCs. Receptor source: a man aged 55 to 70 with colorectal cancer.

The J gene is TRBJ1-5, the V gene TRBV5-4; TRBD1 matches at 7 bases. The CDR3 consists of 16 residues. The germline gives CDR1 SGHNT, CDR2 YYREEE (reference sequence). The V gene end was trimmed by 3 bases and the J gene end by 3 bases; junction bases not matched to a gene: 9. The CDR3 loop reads CASSSTGTATNQPQHF. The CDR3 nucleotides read TGTGCCAGCAGCTCAACCGGGACAGCCACCAATCAGCCCCAGCATTTT.

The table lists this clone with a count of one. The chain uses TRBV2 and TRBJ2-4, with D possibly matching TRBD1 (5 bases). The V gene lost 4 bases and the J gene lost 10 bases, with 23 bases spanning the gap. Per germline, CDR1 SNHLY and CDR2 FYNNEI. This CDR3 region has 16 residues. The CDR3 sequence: CASSGTGDSPIGIQYF. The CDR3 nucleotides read TGTGCCAGCAGTGGAACAGGCGACTCGCCAATTGGGATTCAGTACTTC.

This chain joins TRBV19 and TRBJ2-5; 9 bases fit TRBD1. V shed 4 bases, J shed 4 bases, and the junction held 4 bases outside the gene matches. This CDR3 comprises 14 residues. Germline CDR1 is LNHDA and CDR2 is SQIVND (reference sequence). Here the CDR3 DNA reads TGTGCCAGTAGTACCGGACAGGGGATAGAGACCCAGTACTTC. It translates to CASSTGQGIETQYF.

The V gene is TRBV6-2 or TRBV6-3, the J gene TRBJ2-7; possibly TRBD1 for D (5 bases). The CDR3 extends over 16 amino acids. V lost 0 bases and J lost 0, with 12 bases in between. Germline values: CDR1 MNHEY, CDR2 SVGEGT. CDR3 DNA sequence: TGTGCCAGCAGTTACTCTGCAGGGATAAGCTCCTACGAGCAGTACGTC. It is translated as CASSYSAGISSYEQYV.

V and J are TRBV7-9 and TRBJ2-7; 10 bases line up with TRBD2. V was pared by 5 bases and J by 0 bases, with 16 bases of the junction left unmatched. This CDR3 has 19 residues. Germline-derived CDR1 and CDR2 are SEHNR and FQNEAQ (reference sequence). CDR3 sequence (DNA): TGTGCCAGCAGCATAGGTCTGCTAGCGGGGGAATTTAGCTCCTACGAGCAGTACTTC. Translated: CASSIGLLAGEFSSYEQYF. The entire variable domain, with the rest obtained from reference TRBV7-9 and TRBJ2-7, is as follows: DTGVSQNPRHKITKRGQNVTFRCDPISEHNRLYWYRQTLGQGPEFLTYFQNEAQLEKSRLLSDRFSAERPKGSFSTLEIQRTEQGDSAMYLCASSIGLLAGEFSSYEQYFGPGTRLTVT.

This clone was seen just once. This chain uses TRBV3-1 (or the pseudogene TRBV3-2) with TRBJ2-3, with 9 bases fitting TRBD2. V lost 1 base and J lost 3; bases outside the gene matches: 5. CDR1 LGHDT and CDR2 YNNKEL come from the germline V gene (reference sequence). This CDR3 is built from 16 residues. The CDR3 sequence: CASSQASSGGTDTQYF. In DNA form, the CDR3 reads TGTGCCAGCAGCCAAGCCTCGAGCGGGGGGACAGATACGCAGTATTTT.

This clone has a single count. The CDR3 is CASSPNSATAQYF. The DNA of the CDR3 is TGTGCCAGCTCACCAAACTCCGCCACGGCCCAGTACTTC. This chain links TRBV18 with TRBJ2-5; no firm D call. V lost 2 bases and J lost 9, with 13 bases in between. Germline V CDR1 and CDR2: KGHSH, LQKENI. This CDR3 contains 13 residues.

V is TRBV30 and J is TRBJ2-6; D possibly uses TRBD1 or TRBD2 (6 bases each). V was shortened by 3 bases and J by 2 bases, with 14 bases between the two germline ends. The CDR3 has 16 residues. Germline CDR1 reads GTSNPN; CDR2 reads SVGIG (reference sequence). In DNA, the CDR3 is TGTGCCTGGAGAGGCAAGGGGGGCACTGGGGCCAACGTCCTGACTTTC. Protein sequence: CAWRGKGGTGANVLTF.

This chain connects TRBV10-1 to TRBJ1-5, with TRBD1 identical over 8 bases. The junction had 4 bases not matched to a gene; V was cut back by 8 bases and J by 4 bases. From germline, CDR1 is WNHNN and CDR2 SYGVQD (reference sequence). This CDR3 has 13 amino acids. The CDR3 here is CASSTGENQPQHF. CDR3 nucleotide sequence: TGCGCCAGCTCGACAGGGGAAAATCAGCCCCAGCATTTT.

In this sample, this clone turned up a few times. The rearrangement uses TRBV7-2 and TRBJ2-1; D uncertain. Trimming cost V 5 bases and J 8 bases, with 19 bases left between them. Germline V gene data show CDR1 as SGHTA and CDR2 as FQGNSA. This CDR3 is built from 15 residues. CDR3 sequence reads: CASSQTSARYDEQFF. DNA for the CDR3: TGTGCCAGCAGCCAGACCAGTGCCAGGTACGATGAGCAGTTCTTC.

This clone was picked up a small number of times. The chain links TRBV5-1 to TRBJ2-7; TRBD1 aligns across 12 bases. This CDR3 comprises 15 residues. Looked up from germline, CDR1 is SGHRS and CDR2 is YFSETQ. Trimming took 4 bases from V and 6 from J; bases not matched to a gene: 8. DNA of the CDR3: TGCGCCAGCAGCACGGGACAGGGGGCTACTGGCGAGCAGTACGTC. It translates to CASSTGQGATGEQYV.

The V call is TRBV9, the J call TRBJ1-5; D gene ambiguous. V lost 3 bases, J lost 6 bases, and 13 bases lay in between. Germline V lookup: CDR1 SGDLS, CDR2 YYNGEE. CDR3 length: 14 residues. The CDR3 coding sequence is TGTGCCAGCAGCGGCGGCCCAACATTTCAGCCCCAGCATTTT. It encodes CASSGGPTFQPQHF.

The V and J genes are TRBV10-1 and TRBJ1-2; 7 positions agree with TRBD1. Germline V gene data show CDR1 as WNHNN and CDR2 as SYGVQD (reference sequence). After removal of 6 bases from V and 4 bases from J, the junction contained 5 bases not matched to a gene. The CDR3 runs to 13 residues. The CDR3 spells CASSQGQLYGYTF. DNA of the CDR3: TGCGCCAGCAGCCAGGGACAGCTCTATGGCTACACCTTC.

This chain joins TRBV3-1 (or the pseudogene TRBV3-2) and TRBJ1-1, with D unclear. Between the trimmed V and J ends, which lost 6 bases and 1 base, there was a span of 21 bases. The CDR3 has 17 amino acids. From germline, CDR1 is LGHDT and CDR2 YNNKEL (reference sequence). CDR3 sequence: CASSTSGSRRTNTEAFF. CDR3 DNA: TGTGCCAGCAGTACTAGCGGCAGCCGGAGGACGAACACTGAAGCTTTCTTT.

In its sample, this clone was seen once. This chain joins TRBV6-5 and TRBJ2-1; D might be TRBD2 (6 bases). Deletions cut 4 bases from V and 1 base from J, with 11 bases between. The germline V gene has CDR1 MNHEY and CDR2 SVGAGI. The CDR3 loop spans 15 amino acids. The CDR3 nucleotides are TGTGCCAGCAGTTTGGGGGACTCGTCCTACAATGAGCAGTTCTTC. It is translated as CASSLGDSSYNEQFF.

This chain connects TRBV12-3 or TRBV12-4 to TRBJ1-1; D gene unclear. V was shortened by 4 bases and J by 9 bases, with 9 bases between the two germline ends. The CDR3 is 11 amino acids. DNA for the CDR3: TGTGCCAGCAGTTCTCCGGGAAAAGCTTTCTTT. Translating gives CASSSPGKAFF.

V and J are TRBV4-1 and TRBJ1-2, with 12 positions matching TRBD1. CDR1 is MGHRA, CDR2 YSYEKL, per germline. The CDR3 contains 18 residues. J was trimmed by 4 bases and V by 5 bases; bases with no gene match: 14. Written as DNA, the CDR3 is TGCGCCAGCAGCTCGAACGTCAGGGACAGGGGGCCTCTCTATGGCTACACCTTC. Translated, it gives CASSSNVRDRGPLYGYTF.

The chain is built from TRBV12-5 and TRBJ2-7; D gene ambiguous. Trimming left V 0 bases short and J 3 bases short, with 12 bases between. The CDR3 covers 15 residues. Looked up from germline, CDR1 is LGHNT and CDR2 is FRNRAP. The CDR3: CASGLVQSYNYEQYF. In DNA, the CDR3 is TGTGCTAGTGGTTTGGTTCAGTCCTACAACTACGAGCAGTACTTC.

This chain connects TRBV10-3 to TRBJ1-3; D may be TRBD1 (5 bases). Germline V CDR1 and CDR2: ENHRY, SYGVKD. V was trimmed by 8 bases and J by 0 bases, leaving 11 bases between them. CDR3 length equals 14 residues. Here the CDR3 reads CAIDPGTSGNTIYF. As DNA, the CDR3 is TGTGCCATCGACCCGGGGACCTCTGGAAACACCATATATTTT.

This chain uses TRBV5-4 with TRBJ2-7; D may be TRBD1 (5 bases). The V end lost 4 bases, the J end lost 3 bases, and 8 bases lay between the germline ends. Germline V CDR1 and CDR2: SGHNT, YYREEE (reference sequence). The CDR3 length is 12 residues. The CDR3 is CASSITGYEQYF. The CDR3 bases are TGTGCCAGCAGCATCACAGGCTACGAGCAGTACTTC.

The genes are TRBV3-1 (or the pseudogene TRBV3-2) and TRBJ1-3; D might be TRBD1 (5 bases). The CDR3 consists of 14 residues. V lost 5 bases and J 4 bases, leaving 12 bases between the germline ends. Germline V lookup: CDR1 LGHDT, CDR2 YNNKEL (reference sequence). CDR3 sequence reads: CASSFPGRGNTIYF. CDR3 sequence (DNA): TGTGCCAGCAGCTTTCCGGGACGGGGAAACACCATATATTTT.

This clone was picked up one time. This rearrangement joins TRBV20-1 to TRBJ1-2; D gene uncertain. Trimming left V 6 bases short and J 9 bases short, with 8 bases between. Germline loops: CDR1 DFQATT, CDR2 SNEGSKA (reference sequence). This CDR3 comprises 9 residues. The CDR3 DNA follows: TGCAGTGCGGGAGGTCGCTACACCTTC. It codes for CSAGGRYTF.

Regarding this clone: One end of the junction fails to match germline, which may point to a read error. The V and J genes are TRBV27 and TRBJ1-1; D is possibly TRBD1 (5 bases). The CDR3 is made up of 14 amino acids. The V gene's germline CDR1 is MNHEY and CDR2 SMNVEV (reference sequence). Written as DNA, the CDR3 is TGTGCCAGCGGGAATCCAGGGCTGAACATTGAAGCTTTCTTT. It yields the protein CASGNPGLNIEAFF.

DNA for the CDR3: TGTGCCAGCAGAGCCGGGTTAACTACCGGGGAGCTGTTTTTT. As protein: CASRAGLTTGELFF. V is TRBV14 and J is TRBJ2-2; D remains unclear. CDR1 SGHDN and CDR2 FVKESK come from the germline V gene. Between the trimmed V and J ends, which lost 6 bases and 5 bases, there was a span of 13 bases. This CDR3 is built from 14 residues.

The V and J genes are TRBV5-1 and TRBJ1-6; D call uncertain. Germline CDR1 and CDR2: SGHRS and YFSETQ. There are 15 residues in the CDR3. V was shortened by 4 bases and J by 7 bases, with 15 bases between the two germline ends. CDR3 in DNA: TGCGCCAGCAGCCCGGACGGGCCTCTGAATTCACCCCTCCACTTT. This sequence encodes CASSPDGPLNSPLHF. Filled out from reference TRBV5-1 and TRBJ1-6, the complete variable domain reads KAGVTQTPRYLIKTRGQQVTLSCSPISGHRSVSWYQQTPGQGLQFLFEYFSETQRNKGNFPGRFSGRQFSNSRSEMNVSTLELGDSALYLCASSPDGPLNSPLHFGNGTRLTVT.

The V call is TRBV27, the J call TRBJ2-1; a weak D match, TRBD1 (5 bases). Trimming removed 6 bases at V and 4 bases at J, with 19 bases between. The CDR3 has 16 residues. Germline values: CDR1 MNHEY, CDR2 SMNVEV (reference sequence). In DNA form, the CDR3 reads TGTGCCAGCAGCGGAATAGACAGCTGGGCGTACAATGAGCAGTTCTTC. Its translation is CASSGIDSWAYNEQFF.

CDR3 in amino acids: CASSVGGIGTEAFF. CDR3 nucleotides: TGTGCCAGCAGTGTGGGGGGTATAGGCACTGAAGCTTTCTTT. The chain is built from TRBV2 and TRBJ1-1, with TRBD1 as a possible D gene (5 bases). The CDR3 runs to 14 residues. Trimming stripped 4 bases from V and 4 bases from J, with 13 bases between. In germline, CDR1 is SNHLY, CDR2 FYNNEI.

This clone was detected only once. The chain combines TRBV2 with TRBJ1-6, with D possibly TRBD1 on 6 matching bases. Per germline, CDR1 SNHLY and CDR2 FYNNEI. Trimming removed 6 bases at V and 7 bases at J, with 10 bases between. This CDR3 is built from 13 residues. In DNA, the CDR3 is TGTGCCAGCAGAGGGGGAGGGAATTCACCCCTCCACTTT. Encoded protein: CASRGGGNSPLHF.

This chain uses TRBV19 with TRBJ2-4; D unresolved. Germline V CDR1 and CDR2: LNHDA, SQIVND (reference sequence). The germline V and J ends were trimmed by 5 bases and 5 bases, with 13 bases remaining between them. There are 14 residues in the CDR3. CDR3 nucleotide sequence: TGTGCCAGTAGTCCCACCCACACCCAAAACATTCAGTACTTC. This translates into CASSPTHTQNIQYF.

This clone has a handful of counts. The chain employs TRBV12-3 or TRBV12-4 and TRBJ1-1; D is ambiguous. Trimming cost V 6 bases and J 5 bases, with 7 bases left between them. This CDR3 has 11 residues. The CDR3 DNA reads TGTGCCAGCAGCGATCGTACTGAAGCTTTCTTT. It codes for CASSDRTEAFF.

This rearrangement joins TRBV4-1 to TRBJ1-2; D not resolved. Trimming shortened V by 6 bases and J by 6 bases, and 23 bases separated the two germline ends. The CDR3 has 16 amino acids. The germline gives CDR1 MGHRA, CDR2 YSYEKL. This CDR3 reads CASRRSETLRRDGYTF. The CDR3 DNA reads TGCGCCAGCAGGCGAAGTGAAACCCTTCGGAGGGATGGCTACACCTTC.

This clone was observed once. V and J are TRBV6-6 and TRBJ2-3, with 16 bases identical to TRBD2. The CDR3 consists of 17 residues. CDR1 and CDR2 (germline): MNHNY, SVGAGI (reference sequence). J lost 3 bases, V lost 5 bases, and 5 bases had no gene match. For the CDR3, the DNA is TGTGCCAGCAGTCAGGGACTAGCGGGGGGGCGGACAGATACGCAGTATTTT. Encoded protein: CASSQGLAGGRTDTQYF.